The sequence of this T cell receptor beta chain was determined in a study of PD-1 blockade in classical Hodgkin lymphoma (TCRdb year 2020). Turning to the overall study: Nivolumab dosing was 3 mg/kg intravenously every 2 weeks, continuing until either disease progression or unacceptable toxicity. To define a peripheral blood immune signature of response to PD-1 blockade in classical Hodgkin lymphoma, the study combined TCR beta sequencing with CyTOF.

Overall study outcomes, separate from this receptor: CD4+ but not CD8+ TCR diversity rose significantly by C4D1 (p=0.0027 vs p=0.16), most apparent in complete responders (p=0.02). The study was limited to a single clinical trial cohort, and causes of repertoire differences, possibly disease activity or prior therapy, remained undefined. Lower diversity was observed in patients in whom nivolumab was started less than 1 year after ASCT, and these patients were excluded from later analyses so that confounding by immune reconstitution would be avoided. Baseline TCR diversity was reported as lower in newly diagnosed patients than in healthy donors, and lower still in relapsed/refractory patients. Among trial patients, those achieving complete response had baseline diversity similar to that of newly diagnosed patients, while diversity was significantly lower in partial responders and progressors.

According to the germline V gene, CDR1 reads SGHRS and CDR2 reads YFSETQ. The CDR3 contains 14 residues, cysteine and phenylalanine counted. Kept here is only the CDR3 DNA, which spans 42 bases and is read in frame from base 1. Cut back by 4 bases and 0 bases, the V and J ends lie 8 bases apart. The sample's time point label is to be understood as: cycle 2 day 1 (C2D1) of nivolumab. Relapse after autologous stem cell transplantation had occurred in all trial patients, and cohorts A, B and C were distinguished by prior brentuximab vedotin exposure. A total of over 50 patients with relapsed/refractory classical Hodgkin lymphoma made up the trial cohort, and each patient's best overall response was complete response, partial response or progressive disease. Single-agent nivolumab was administered to trial patients in the multi-cohort phase II CheckMate 205 trial. An independent review committee assessed best overall response using the 2007 International Working Group response criteria. Trial PBMCs were collected immediately before nivolumab initiation (C1D1) and during therapy at cycle 2 day 1 and cycle 4 day 1. Peripheral blood was collected in 8 mL Vacutainer Cell Preparation Tubes, from which PBMCs were isolated by centrifugation and then cryopreserved.

Notes on this clone: Its antigen is not yet known. There are no base qualities to consult, and no much larger clone falls within one base.

Genomic DNA was isolated using the Qiagen DNeasy kit from unsorted PBMCs as well as from negatively selected CD4+ and CD8+ fractions. Amplification of TCR beta CDR3 regions was done by immunoSEQ multiplex PCR with primers that anneal to V and J segments. Amplification bias was minimized using a synthetic immune receptor repertoire, and residual bias was removed computationally after sequencing. In the paper's pipeline: Repertoire diversity was quantified as the Shannon entropy index using custom Python scripts. Unsorted, CD4+ and CD8+ repertoires were examined separately, except in combined analyses, for which CD4+ and CD8+ sequences were merged in silico. Clonal expansion was defined as a frequency increase of at least 2-fold after treatment compared with C1D1, and clones undetected at baseline were assigned a pseudocount of 0.5. Singleton clones were defined as clones with 0 or 1 copy at C1D1, and non-singleton clones were defined as clones with 2 or more copies. Clones expanded in unsorted samples were annotated as CD4+, CD8+ or unknown by matching protein sequences in sorted samples from the same patient. Diversity changes from C1D1 to C4D1 were tested in paired samples using Wilcoxon tests. Sourced from immuneACCESS, this table was stored by TCRdb with only in-frame sequences that have V and J called. A share of the clones is absent; for the studies checked, an unresolved V gene accounts for under half, and the remainder has no known explanation. The DNA was the basis for D and trimming; V, J and clone size are from that table. This sample is represented by 40,000 to 50,000 clones; 86% of them were singletons. 5.5% of the sample is in the top ten clones.

This receptor chain uses TRBV5-1 and TRBJ1-3; the D gene assignment is ambiguous. The source is a human donor with classical Hodgkin lymphoma. Material: peripheral blood mononuclear cells (PBMCs), obtained before the second cycle of nivolumab. Here the CDR3 is given as CASSTGASGNTIYF. The DNA sequence is TGCGCCAGCAGCACGGGAGCCTCTGGAAACACCATATATTTT. With all but the CDR3 taken from the reference TRBV5-1 and TRBJ1-3 genes, the full variable domain is: KAGVTQTPRYLIKTRGQQVTLSCSPISGHRSVSWYQQTPGQGLQFLFEYFSETQRNKGNFPGRFSGRQFSNSRSEMNVSTLELGDSALYLCASSTGASGNTIYFGEGSWLTVV.